The present T cell receptor beta chain was sequenced within a study of blood T cell repertoires in COVID-19. Overall study context: Whether acute or convalescent, the COVID-19 samples came from the United States, Italy and Spain. In each case, the material was cDNA or gDNA derived from T cells, B-cell-depleted T cells, or PBMCs.

The table came from immunoSEQ multiplex PCR; TCRdb's copy has only in-frame clones and leaves some out. The sample records approximately 75,000 clones, 74% being singletons. Trimming took off 2 bases at V and 0 bases at J, with 5 bases between the two ends. Germline V gene data show CDR1 as MDHEN and CDR2 as SYDVKM. The CDR3 is 15 residues long. V is TRBV28 and J is TRBJ2-6; D unresolved. This TCR derives from a human donor with acute or convalescent COVID-19. The donor label of this sample is uncertain. Sequencing was performed on peripheral blood. This CDR3 is CASSLGLSGANVLTF. CDR3 nucleotide sequence: TGTGCCAGCAGTTTAGGGCTCTCTGGGGCCAACGTCCTGACTTTC.